This is a list of T cell receptor beta chains from one sample in a study of shared clonotypes between healthy human individuals. Profiling relied on immunoSEQ multiplex PCR, and the TCRdb table lists in-frame clones only, not all of them. The data show around 480,000 clones, nearly 80% seen once. The sample taken for sequencing was PBMCs. The receptors originated from a woman in her forties in good health. Some clones in this sample may be carry-over from other donors' samples. CDR3s include the opening cysteine and the closing phenylalanine or tryptophan. The D gene is left open where the match is weak. Some rows have no size entry. The others give once, few or many, or a class for an expanded clone.

>TRBV19|TRBJ1-1|NA|NA
TGTGCCAGTAGGAAGTTGACAGGAGCCCCTGAAGCTTTCTTT
CASRKLTGAPEAFF
>TRBV10-3|TRBJ2-5|NA|NA
TGTGCCATCAAAAGCTCAACACAAGAGACCCAGTACTTC
CAIKSSTQETQYF
>TRBV6-5|TRBJ2-6|NA|NA
TGTGCCAGCAGTTCAGGGGAATCTGGGGCCAACGTCCTGACTTTC
CASSSGESGANVLTF
>TRBV4-2|TRBJ1-2|NA|NA
TGTGCCAGCAGCCAATTAGGATACTATGGCTACACCTTC
CASSQLGYYGYTF
>TRBV19|TRBJ1-5|NA|NA
TGTGCCAGTAGTAGTTCCCTGGTTCAGCCCCAGCATTTT
CASSSSLVQPQHF
>TRBV6-5|TRBJ2-3|NA|NA
TGTGCCAGCAGTTACTCTGACAGTGCAGATACGCAGTATTTT
CASSYSDSADTQYF
>TRBV5-4|TRBJ1-4|few|NA
TGTGCCACCCGAACAGCCTCTAATGAAAAACTGTTTTTT
CATRTASNEKLFF
>TRBV2|TRBJ1-2|NA|TRBD1
TGTGCCAGCAGGCCTGACAGGGCTGGGAACTATGGCTACACCTTC
CASRPDRAGNYGYTF
>TRBV10-3|TRBJ1-2|once|TRBD1
TGTGCCATCAGTGGACAGGGAGACTATGGCTACACCTTC
CAISGQGDYGYTF
>TRBV6-6|TRBJ2-7|NA|TRBD1
TGTGCCAGCAGTGCCACAGGGGGGTCCTACGAGCAGTACTTC
CASSATGGSYEQYF
>TRBV7-2|TRBJ2-3|NA|TRBD1
TGTGCCAGCAGCTTAGGGGGTACAGGGGCTGGGGATACGCAGTATTTT
CASSLGGTGAGDTQYF
>TRBV7-2|TRBJ2-5|once|TRBD2
TGTGCCAGCAGCTTAGGCGGGGGAAACGGAAAGACCCAGTACTTC
CASSLGGGNGKTQYF
>TRBV27|TRBJ2-1|NA|TRBD1
TGTGCCAGCAACCCGGGACAGTACTCCTACAATGAGCAGTTCTTC
CASNPGQYSYNEQFF
>TRBV11-2|TRBJ2-7|NA|TRBD1
TGTGCCAGCAGACGTGGACAGGGGAATTACGAGCAGTACTTC
CASRRGQGNYEQYF
>TRBV27|TRBJ2-7|NA|NA
TGTGCCAGCAGTTTTTCGACGTCCTACGAGCAGTACTTC
CASSFSTSYEQYF
>TRBV4-1|TRBJ1-3|NA|NA
TGCGCCAGCAGCCAAGGACGTACCACCCTCAGCTCTGGAAACACCATATATTTT
CASSQGRTTLSSGNTIYF
>TRBV2|TRBJ1-5|NA|NA
TGTGCCAGCAGTTTACAGGGCTATAGCAATCAGCCCCAGCATTTT
CASSLQGYSNQPQHF
>TRBV5-1|TRBJ2-6|few|NA
TGCGCCAGCAGCTGGGGGGACACGATCGGGGCCAACGTCCTGACTTTC
CASSWGDTIGANVLTF
>TRBV7-9|TRBJ2-5|few|TRBD1
TGTGCCAGCAGCTTTCTCCCGGGACAGGGACCAGAGACCCAGTACTTC
CASSFLPGQGPETQYF
>TRBV9|TRBJ2-5|once|TRBD1
TGTGCCAGCAGCGCTGGATCGGGACAGGGGTGGCAAGAGACCCAGTACTTC
CASSAGSGQGWQETQYF
>TRBV28|TRBJ1-2|once|TRBD1
TGTGCCAGCAGCCGGGGGACAGGGGGCTGGTATGGCTACACCTTC
CASSRGTGGWYGYTF
>TRBV28|TRBJ2-1|once|NA
TGTGCCAGCAGTTTATCTGGTTTTGAGCAGTTCTTC
CASSLSGFEQFF
>TRBV25-1|TRBJ2-7|once|TRBD2
TGTGCCAGCAGTGAATCTAGCGGGAGGTGGGACGAGCAGTACTTC
CASSESSGRWDEQYF
>TRBV18|TRBJ2-1|NA|TRBD1
TGTGCCAGCTCACCACCGACGGGTCGGGACAGAAACAATGAGCAGTTCTTC
CASSPPTGRDRNNEQFF
>TRBV11-3|TRBJ2-2|NA|NA
TGTGCCAGCAGCCCTCGGACCCGAAGGGACACCGGGGAGCTGTTTTTT
CASSPRTRRDTGELFF
>TRBV19|TRBJ1-1|NA|NA
TGTGCCAGTAGTATTTATAACACTGAAGCTTTCTTT
CASSIYNTEAFF
>TRBV10-3|TRBJ1-1|NA|NA
TGTGCCATCAGTGAAGGGACAATGAACACTGAAGCTTTCTTT
CAISEGTMNTEAFF
>TRBV6-6|TRBJ2-7|NA|NA
TGTGCCAGCAGTTACGACAGAGGGGAGCAGTACTTC
CASSYDRGEQYF